This T cell receptor beta chain came from a study of CD8 T cells in ankylosing spondylitis. From the 5' RACE reads, TCRdb called clonotypes with MiXCR, one entry per CDR3 protein. The repertoire has approximately 190,000 distinct CDR3 sequences, over 10% of them found once; the top ten carry 9.5% to 11%. Study findings and constraints: What seemed typical of ankylosing spondylitis blood was a TCR beta motif built from under 10 highly homologous variants. Disease-linked clones reportedly showed significant enrichment in matched ankylosing spondylitis synovial fluid.

On this clonotype itself: What it recognizes is unknown.

Germline CDR1 and CDR2: GTSNPN and SVGIG (reference sequence). Trimming shortened V by 4 bases and J by 1 base, and 10 bases separated the two germline ends. The CDR3 is made up of 13 amino acids. The TCR comes from a female donor with ankylosing spondylitis or in good health (not recorded which). The sample taken for sequencing was blood, either unsorted or a sorted T cell fraction (not recorded which). This rearrangement joins TRBV30 to TRBJ1-1; D uncertain. The chain's CDR3 is CAWIPAGNTEAFF. CDR3 DNA sequence: TGTGCCTGGATCCCGGCAGGGAACACTGAAGCTTTCTTT.